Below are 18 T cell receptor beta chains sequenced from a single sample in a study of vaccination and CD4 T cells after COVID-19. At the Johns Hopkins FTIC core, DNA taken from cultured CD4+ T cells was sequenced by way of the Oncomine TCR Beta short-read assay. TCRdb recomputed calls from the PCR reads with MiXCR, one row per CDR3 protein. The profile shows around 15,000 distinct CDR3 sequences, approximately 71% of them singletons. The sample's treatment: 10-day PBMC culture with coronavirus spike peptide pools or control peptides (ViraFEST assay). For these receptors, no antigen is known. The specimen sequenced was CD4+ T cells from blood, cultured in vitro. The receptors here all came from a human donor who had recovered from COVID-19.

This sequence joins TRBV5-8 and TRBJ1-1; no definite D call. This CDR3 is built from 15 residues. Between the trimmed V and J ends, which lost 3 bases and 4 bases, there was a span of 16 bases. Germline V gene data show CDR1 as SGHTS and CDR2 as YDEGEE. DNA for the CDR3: TGTGCCAGCAGCTACCGACCTATGAGGAGCACTGAAGCTTTCTTT. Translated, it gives CASSYRPMRSTEAFF.

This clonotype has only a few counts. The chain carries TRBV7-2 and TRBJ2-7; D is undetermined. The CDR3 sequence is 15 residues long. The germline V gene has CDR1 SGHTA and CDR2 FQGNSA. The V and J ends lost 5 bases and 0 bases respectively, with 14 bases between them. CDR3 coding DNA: TGTGCCAGCAGCCGACCAGCGCCTAGCTCCTACGAGCAGTACTTC. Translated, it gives CASSRPAPSSYEQYF.

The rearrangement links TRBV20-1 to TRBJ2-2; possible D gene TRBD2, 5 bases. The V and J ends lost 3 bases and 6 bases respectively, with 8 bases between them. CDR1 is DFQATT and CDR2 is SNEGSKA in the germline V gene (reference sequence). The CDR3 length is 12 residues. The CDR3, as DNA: TGCAGTGCTAGCTGGAGGTCCGGGGAGCTGTTTTTT. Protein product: CSASWRSGELFF.

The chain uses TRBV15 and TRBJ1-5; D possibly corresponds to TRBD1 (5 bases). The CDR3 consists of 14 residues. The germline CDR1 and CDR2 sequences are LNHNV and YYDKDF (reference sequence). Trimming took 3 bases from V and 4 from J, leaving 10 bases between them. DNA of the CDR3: TGTGCCACCAGCAGTAGGGACGCGAATCAGCCCCAGCATTTT. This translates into CATSSRDANQPQHF.

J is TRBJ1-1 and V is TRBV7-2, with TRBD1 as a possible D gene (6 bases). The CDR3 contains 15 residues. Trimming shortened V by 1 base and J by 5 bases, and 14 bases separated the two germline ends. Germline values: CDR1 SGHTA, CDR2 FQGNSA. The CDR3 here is CASSLGGGGRTEAFF. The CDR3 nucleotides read TGTGCCAGCAGCTTAGGGGGCGGGGGGCGGACTGAAGCTTTCTTT.

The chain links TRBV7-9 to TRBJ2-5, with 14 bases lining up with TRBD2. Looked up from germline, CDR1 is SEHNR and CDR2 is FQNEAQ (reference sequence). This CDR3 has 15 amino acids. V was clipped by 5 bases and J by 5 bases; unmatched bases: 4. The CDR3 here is CASSTTSGRAETQYF. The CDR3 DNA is TGTGCCAGCAGCACGACTAGCGGGAGGGCTGAGACCCAGTACTTC.

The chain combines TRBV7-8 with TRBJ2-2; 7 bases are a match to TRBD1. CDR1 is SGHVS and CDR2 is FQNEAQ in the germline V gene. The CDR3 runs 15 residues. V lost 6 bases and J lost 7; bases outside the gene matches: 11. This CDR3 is CASSRDREQGGELFF. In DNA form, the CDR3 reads TGTGCCAGCAGTCGCGACAGGGAGCAAGGCGGGGAGCTGTTTTTT.

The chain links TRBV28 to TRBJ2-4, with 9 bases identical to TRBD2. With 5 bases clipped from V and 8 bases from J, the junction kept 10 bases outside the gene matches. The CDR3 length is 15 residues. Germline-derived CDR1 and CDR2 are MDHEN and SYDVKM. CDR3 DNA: TGTGCCAGCAGTCCGGGACTAGCCTCCTGGGACATTCAGTACTTC. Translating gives CASSPGLASWDIQYF.

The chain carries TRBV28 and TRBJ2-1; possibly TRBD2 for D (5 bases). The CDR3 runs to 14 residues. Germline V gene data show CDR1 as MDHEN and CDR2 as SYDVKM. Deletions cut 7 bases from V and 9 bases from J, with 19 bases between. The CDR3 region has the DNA TGTGCCAGCATAAGGGATATCGGGGTGAGTGAGCAGTTCTTC. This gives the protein CASIRDIGVSEQFF.

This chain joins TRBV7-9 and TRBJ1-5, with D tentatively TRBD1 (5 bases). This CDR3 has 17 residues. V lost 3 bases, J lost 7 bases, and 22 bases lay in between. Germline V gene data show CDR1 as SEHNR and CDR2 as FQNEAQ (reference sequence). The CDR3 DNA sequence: TGTGCCAGCAGCTTGGGGGGTGGCAGACCCTCTGGCCAGCCCCAGCATTTT. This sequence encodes CASSLGGGRPSGQPQHF. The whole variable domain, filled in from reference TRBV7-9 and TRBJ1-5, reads DTGVSQNPRHKITKRGQNVTFRCDPISEHNRLYWYRQTLGQGPEFLTYFQNEAQLEKSRLLSDRFSAERPKGSFSTLEIQRTEQGDSAMYLCASSLGGGRPSGQPQHFGDGTRLSIL.

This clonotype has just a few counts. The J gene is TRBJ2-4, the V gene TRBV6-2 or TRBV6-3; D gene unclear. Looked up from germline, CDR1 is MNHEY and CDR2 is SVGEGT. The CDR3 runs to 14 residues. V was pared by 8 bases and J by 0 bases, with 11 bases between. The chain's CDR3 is CASVGSAAKNIQYF. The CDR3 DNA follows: TGTGCCAGCGTAGGTTCGGCAGCCAAAAACATTCAGTACTTC.

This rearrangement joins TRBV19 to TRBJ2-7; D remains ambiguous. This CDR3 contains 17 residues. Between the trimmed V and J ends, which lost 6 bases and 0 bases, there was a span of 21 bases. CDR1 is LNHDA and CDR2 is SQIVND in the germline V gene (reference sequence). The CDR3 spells CASRLRHSQPLSYEQYF. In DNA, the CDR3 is TGTGCCAGTAGACTAAGGCACAGCCAGCCCCTCTCCTACGAGCAGTACTTC.

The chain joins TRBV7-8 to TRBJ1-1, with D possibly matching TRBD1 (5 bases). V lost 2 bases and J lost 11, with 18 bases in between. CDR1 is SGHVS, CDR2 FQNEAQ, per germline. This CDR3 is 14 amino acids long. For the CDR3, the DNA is TGTGCCAGCAGCTTAAGGGAGGGGCCGGCGTTGGCTTTCTTT. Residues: CASSLREGPALAFF.

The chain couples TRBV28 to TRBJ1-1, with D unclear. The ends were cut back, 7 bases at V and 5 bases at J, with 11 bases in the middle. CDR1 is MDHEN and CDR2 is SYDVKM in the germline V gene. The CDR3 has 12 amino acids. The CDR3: CASTILGTEAFF. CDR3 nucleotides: TGTGCCAGCACGATCTTAGGAACTGAAGCTTTCTTT. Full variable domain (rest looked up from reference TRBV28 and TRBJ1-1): DVKVTQSSRYLVKRTGEKVFLECVQDMDHENMFWYRQDPGLGLRLIYFSYDVKMKEKGDIPEGYSVSREKKERFSLILESASTNQTSMYLCASTILGTEAFFGQGTRLTVV.

The CDR3 region has the DNA TGTGCCAGCAGTTTTACAGTGGGGCTTAACACTGAAGCTTTCTTT. This encodes CASSFTVGLNTEAFF. The V gene is TRBV28, the J gene TRBJ1-1, with D perhaps TRBD1 (5 bases). Germline V gene sequence: CDR1 MDHEN, CDR2 SYDVKM. V was trimmed by 3 bases and J by 2 bases, leaving 13 bases between them. CDR3 length: 15 residues.

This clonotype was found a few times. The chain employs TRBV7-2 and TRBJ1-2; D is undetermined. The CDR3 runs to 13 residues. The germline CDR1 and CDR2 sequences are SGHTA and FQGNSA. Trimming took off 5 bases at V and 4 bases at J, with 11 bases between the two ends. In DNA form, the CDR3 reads TGTGCCAGCAGCGAGAAGACAACCTATGGCTACACCTTC. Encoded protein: CASSEKTTYGYTF.

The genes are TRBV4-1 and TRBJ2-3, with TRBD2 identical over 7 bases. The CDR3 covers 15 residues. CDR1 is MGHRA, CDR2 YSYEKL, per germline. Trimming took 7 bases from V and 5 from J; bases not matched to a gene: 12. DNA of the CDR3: TGCGCCAGCATGTTAGAGGGACTAAGGGGAGATACGCAGTATTTT. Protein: CASMLEGLRGDTQYF.

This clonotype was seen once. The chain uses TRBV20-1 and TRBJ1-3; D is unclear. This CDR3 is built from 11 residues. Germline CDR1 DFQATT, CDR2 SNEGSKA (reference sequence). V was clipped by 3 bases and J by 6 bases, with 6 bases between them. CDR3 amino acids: CSARGVNTIYF. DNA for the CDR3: TGCAGTGCTAGGGGAGTAAACACCATATATTTT.